The rows below give T cell receptor beta chains drawn from one sample of a study of cytomegalovirus exposure and HLA in healthy donors. Produced via immunoSEQ multiplex PCR; TCRdb's table is partial and in-frame only. The table records approximately 160,000 clones, roughly nine tenths of them present only once. The sample taken for sequencing was PBMCs. These receptor sequences come from a woman between 18 and 29 years old in good health and CMV-seropositive. CDR3s include the opening cysteine and the closing phenylalanine or tryptophan. A D gene is named only where the DNA matches it firmly. The size entry is marked missing in some rows and otherwise reads once, few, many or a size class.

abundance,v_gene,j_gene,d_gene,CDR3aa,CDR3nt
NA,TRBV28,TRBJ1-5,NA,CASRGVNQPQHF,TGTGCCAGCAGAGGAGTCAATCAGCCCCAGCATTTT
once,TRBV6-5,TRBJ1-2,TRBD1,CASRVGGEVNGYTF,TGTGCCAGCAGGGTAGGGGGCGAAGTGAATGGCTACACCTTC
NA,TRBV19,TRBJ1-2,NA,CASSIQGSAGYTF,TGTGCCAGTAGTATTCAGGGTTCGGCTGGCTACACCTTC
NA,TRBV18,TRBJ1-2,TRBD1,CASSPHPGQVPPYGYTF,TGTGCCAGCTCACCTCATCCGGGACAGGTCCCCCCCTATGGCTACACCTTC
NA,TRBV11-2,TRBJ2-7,NA,CASSLLAGASFSEQYF,TGTGCCAGCAGCTTACTCGCAGGGGCGAGTTTTAGTGAGCAGTACTTC
NA,TRBV6-6,TRBJ2-2,TRBD2,CASSPRLAGAPGELFF,TGTGCCAGCAGTCCCCGACTAGCGGGGGCCCCCGGGGAGCTGTTTTTT
NA,TRBV7-2,TRBJ1-5,NA,CASSLTHANGNQPQHF,TGTGCCAGCAGCTTAACCCACGCGAATGGCAATCAGCCCCAGCATTTT
NA,TRBV27,TRBJ2-7,TRBD1,CATGDSPYEQYF,TGTGCCACCGGGGACAGCCCCTACGAGCAGTACTTC
NA,TRBV13,TRBJ2-3,TRBD2,CASSPSSGRDTDTQYF,TGTGCCAGCAGCCCTTCTAGCGGGAGGGACACAGATACGCAGTATTTT
NA,TRBV9,TRBJ2-1,TRBD1,CASSAGQGAYNEQFF,TGTGCCAGCAGCGCTGGACAGGGGGCATACAATGAGCAGTTCTTC
NA,TRBV5-1,TRBJ2-7,TRBD1,CASSPGTGGPYEQYF,TGCGCCAGCAGCCCCGGGACAGGGGGCCCCTACGAGCAGTACTTC
NA,TRBV27,TRBJ2-3,TRBD2,CASSFIWGTGGAGDTQYF,TGTGCCAGCAGTTTCATATGGGGGACCGGGGGGGCCGGCGATACGCAGTATTTT
NA,TRBV15,TRBJ1-2,NA,CATSRDRQADGYTF,TGTGCCACCAGCAGAGATCGACAGGCCGATGGCTACACCTTC
NA,TRBV25-1,TRBJ2-1,NA,CASSEWGRPYNEQFF,TGTGCCAGCAGTGAATGGGGCAGGCCGTACAATGAGCAGTTCTTC
few,TRBV28,TRBJ2-2,TRBD1,CASRGQGSNTGELFF,TGTGCCAGCAGAGGACAGGGATCGAACACCGGGGAGCTGTTTTTT
NA,TRBV6-1,TRBJ1-2,NA,CASGDIEAIDTF,TGTGCCAGCGGGGACATCGAGGCCATCGACACCTTC
NA,TRBV11-1,TRBJ1-1,TRBD1,CASSLDRGSTEAFF,TGTGCCAGCAGCTTAGACAGGGGATCCACTGAAGCTTTCTTT